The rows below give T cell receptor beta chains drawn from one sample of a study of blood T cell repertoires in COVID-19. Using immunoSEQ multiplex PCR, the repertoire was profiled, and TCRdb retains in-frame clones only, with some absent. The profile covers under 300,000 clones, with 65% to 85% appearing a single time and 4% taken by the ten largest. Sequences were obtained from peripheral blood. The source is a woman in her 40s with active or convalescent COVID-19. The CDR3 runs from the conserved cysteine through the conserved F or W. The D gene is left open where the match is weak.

CDR3 protein: CASTWQGRNNEQFF; V gene: TRBV19; D gene: -; CDR3 length: 14
CDR3 protein: CASSLEQGLSAFF; V gene: TRBV11-2; D gene: TRBD1; CDR3 length: 13
CDR3 protein: CASSVTGPEAFF; V gene: TRBV2; D gene: TRBD1; CDR3 length: 12
CDR3 protein: CASTPAGQGSGSPLHF; V gene: TRBV28; D gene: TRBD1; CDR3 length: 16
CDR3 protein: CASSLMGTGIDEQFF; V gene: TRBV7-2; D gene: TRBD1; CDR3 length: 15
CDR3 protein: CASSQFGQGMDEQFF; V gene: TRBV3-1/TRBV3-2; D gene: TRBD1; CDR3 length: 15
CDR3 protein: CAISESGTQNTEAFF; V gene: TRBV10-3; D gene: -; CDR3 length: 15
CDR3 protein: CASRSQVEQFF; V gene: TRBV3-1/TRBV3-2; D gene: -; CDR3 length: 11
CDR3 protein: CASSLAHQYF; V gene: TRBV28; D gene: -; CDR3 length: 10
CDR3 protein: CASSRPGHRFSGNTIYF; V gene: TRBV19; D gene: -; CDR3 length: 17
CDR3 protein: CAWSRPMTGTGNTIYF; V gene: TRBV30; D gene: TRBD1; CDR3 length: 16
CDR3 protein: CASSLARGVNTEAFF; V gene: TRBV5-1; D gene: TRBD1; CDR3 length: 15
CDR3 protein: CASSYGGQGSSPLHF; V gene: TRBV6-5; D gene: TRBD1; CDR3 length: 15
CDR3 protein: CASRSNGRVNTEAFF; V gene: TRBV7-8; D gene: -; CDR3 length: 15
CDR3 protein: CASSQRGQRTNYGYTF; V gene: TRBV7-2; D gene: TRBD1; CDR3 length: 16
CDR3 protein: CASSPSSATNEKLFF; V gene: TRBV28; D gene: -; CDR3 length: 15
CDR3 protein: CASSTTGGTYNSPLHF; V gene: TRBV5-1; D gene: TRBD1; CDR3 length: 16
CDR3 protein: CSASPGWRGGLDTQYF; V gene: TRBV20-1; D gene: TRBD2; CDR3 length: 16
CDR3 protein: CASSLAPSGTDTQYF; V gene: TRBV5-1; D gene: -; CDR3 length: 15
CDR3 protein: CASTLKKGVSQFF; V gene: TRBV6-5; D gene: -; CDR3 length: 13
CDR3 protein: CASSYSARFDGYTF; V gene: TRBV6-5; D gene: -; CDR3 length: 14
CDR3 protein: CASSLGLTDGNQPQHF; V gene: TRBV7-2; D gene: -; CDR3 length: 16
CDR3 protein: CASSWGGTSGNTIYF; V gene: TRBV28; D gene: -; CDR3 length: 15